Listed below are T cell receptor beta chains from one sample, sequenced in a study of shared clonotypes between healthy human individuals. Assay used: immunoSEQ multiplex PCR; TCRdb lists only in-frame clones, some missing. The sample comprises roughly 1,600,000 clones, approximately 98.5% of which are singletons, and approximately 0.4% rests with the top ten. The sequenced sample was naive CD4+ T cells sorted from blood. The receptors come from a man aged 30-40 years in good health. Both conserved end residues are part of each CDR3. A D gene is named only where the DNA matches it firmly. Clone size is shown for a subset of rows, as once, few, many or a class of expanded clone.

V	size	D	J	DNA	CDR3
TRBV23-1	.	.	TRBJ2-7	TGCGCCAGCGGAAACCGGGGGCAACGAGAGAGCGAGCAGTACTTC	CASGNRGQRESEQYF
TRBV10-2	.	TRBD2	TRBJ2-4	TGCGCCAGCAGTGCTGCGGGGGTAAACATTCAGTACTTC	CASSAAGVNIQYF
TRBV6-1	.	.	TRBJ2-7	TGTGCCAGCAGTGGTCGGACGGTAGGCTACGAGCAGTACTTC	CASSGRTVGYEQYF
TRBV7-3	.	.	TRBJ1-1	TGTGCCAGCAGTACGTCCGGGGGCTTTACTGAAGCTTTCTTT	CASSTSGGFTEAFF
TRBV19	.	.	TRBJ2-3	TGTGCCAGTCGGCGAGCTAGCACAGATACGCAGTATTTT	CASRRASTDTQYF
TRBV19	once	.	TRBJ2-2	TGTGCCAGTAGTATAGGACCCAACACCGGGGAGCTGTTTTTT	CASSIGPNTGELFF
TRBV27	.	TRBD1	TRBJ1-5	TGTGCCAGCGGAAGGACAGGGGGCAATCAGCCCCAGCATTTT	CASGRTGGNQPQHF
TRBV29-1	.	.	TRBJ2-3	TGCAGCGTTGTGGTGGGTGGGGCAGATACGCAGTATTTT	CSVVVGGADTQYF
TRBV19	.	TRBD2	TRBJ2-1	TGTGCCAGTAGTATTAAGGCTAGCGGGAGTTTGTACAATGAGCAGTTCTTC	CASSIKASGSLYNEQFF
TRBV5-6	.	.	TRBJ2-6	TGTGCCAGCAGCTTGCGTCAGGGACTCCCTGGGGCCAACGTCCTGACTTTC	CASSLRQGLPGANVLTF
TRBV19	.	.	TRBJ2-1	TGTGCCAGTAGTATTACTCGAACGCTCGATGAGCAGTTCTTC	CASSITRTLDEQFF
TRBV19	.	TRBD1	TRBJ1-5	TGTGCCAGTAGAGTACAGGGGGAATATAGCAATCAGCCCCAGCATTTT	CASRVQGEYSNQPQHF
TRBV9	.	.	TRBJ1-1	TGTGCCAGCAGCGTATTAGTAAACACTGAAGCTTTCTTT	CASSVLVNTEAFF
TRBV1	.	.	TRBJ1-1	TGCACCAGCAGCCGTCGCCGGGACAGGGAGAACACTGAAGCTTTCTTT	CTSSRRRDRENTEAFF
TRBV25-1	.	.	TRBJ1-2	TGTGCCAGCAGTCCAGACAGGCTCTATGGCTACACCTTC	CASSPDRLYGYTF
TRBV7-8	.	.	TRBJ2-7	TGTGCCAGCACCGAGGGCAGCTACGAGCAGTACTTC	CASTEGSYEQYF
TRBV5-1	.	.	TRBJ2-2	TGCGCCAGCAGGGACCGGGGGACCGGGGAGCTGTTTTTT	CASRDRGTGELFF
TRBV6-6	.	TRBD1	TRBJ2-5	TGTGCCAGCAGTTACGGGACAGGGCGGGAGACCCAGTACTTC	CASSYGTGRETQYF
TRBV11-2	.	.	TRBJ2-1	TGTGCCAGCAGCTTAGCTGCGGAGCCCTACAATGAGCAGTTCTTC	CASSLAAEPYNEQFF
TRBV5-1	.	TRBD1	TRBJ1-5	TGCGCCAGCGCACAGGGGGCGGGTCAGCCCCAGCATTTT	CASAQGAGQPQHF
TRBV27	.	.	TRBJ1-1	TGTGCCAGCAGTTTCGGTATTACGGGGGGTCCAGGGATGAACACTGAAGCTTTCTTT	CASSFGITGGPGMNTEAFF
TRBV15	.	.	TRBJ1-4	TGTGCCACCAGCAGAGCCCCAGGGAGGGGAGAAAAACTGTTTTTT	CATSRAPGRGEKLFF
TRBV2	.	.	TRBJ2-6	TGTGCCAGCAGTAGAATCGTGACCGGGGCCAACGTCCTGACTTTC	CASSRIVTGANVLTF
TRBV27	.	TRBD2	TRBJ2-5	TGTGCCAGCAGTTCCTCTAGCGGGAGGGTAGGGGAGACCCAGTACTTC	CASSSSSGRVGETQYF
TRBV20-1	.	.	TRBJ2-3	TGCAGTACAAAACTACTGGCTACGCAGTATTTT	CSTKLLATQYF
TRBV15	.	TRBD1	TRBJ2-3	TGTGCCACCAGCAGCCCGCGACAGGGCTTATTGGCGACAAGAATGGATACGCAGTATTTT	CATSSPRQGLLATRMDTQYF
TRBV29-1	once	TRBD1	TRBJ2-3	TGCAGCGCAACGGCGACAGGGCTGGATACGCAGTATTTT	CSATATGLDTQYF
TRBV11-2	.	TRBD2	TRBJ2-1	TGTGCCAGCAGCTTAGGGACTAGCGTACTCAGCTCCTACAATGAGCAGTTCTTC	CASSLGTSVLSSYNEQFF
TRBV14	.	.	TRBJ1-1	TGTGCCAGCAGCCAGGAGCGGGACACTGAAGCTTTCTTT	CASSQERDTEAFF
TRBV20-1	.	.	TRBJ2-5	TGCAGTGCAAGGGTCCAAGAGACCCAGTACTTC	CSARVQETQYF
TRBV12-5	.	TRBD2	TRBJ2-3	TGTGCTAGTGGTTTGACCACAGCGGGACTCACAGATACGCAGTATTTT	CASGLTTAGLTDTQYF
TRBV5-1	.	TRBD2	TRBJ2-7	TGCGCCAGCAGCGTCCAACTAGCGGGAGGGTCCTACGAGCAGTACTTC	CASSVQLAGGSYEQYF
TRBV2	.	TRBD1	TRBJ2-7	TGTGCCAGCAGTGAAGGGACAGGGCTCGAGCAGTACTTC	CASSEGTGLEQYF
TRBV25-1	.	.	TRBJ1-2	TGTGCCAGCAGTGAAGGGGGGACCTATGGCTACACCTTC	CASSEGGTYGYTF
TRBV18	.	.	TRBJ2-2	TGTGCCAGCTCACCAACACGAGTTACCGGGGAGCTGTTTTTT	CASSPTRVTGELFF
TRBV29-1	.	.	TRBJ2-7	TGCAGCGTTGAAGCCGCGCCAGGAAGGGACGGCGGGACCTACGAGCAGTACTTC	CSVEAAPGRDGGTYEQYF
TRBV5-6	.	TRBD1	TRBJ1-2	TGTGCCAGCAGCGTGGACAGGGAGTTCCTTTCACAAGGTGGCTACACCTTC	CASSVDREFLSQGGYTF